Listed below are T cell receptor beta chains from one sample, sequenced in a study of identical twins. TCRdb re-derived calls from the 5' RACE reads in MiXCR, one entry per CDR3 protein. The sample lists roughly 190,000 distinct CDR3 sequences, approximately 15% occurring once. These same data were also listed under a study on T cells expressing NK-cell markers.

Specimen: CD8+ T cells sorted from blood. These TCRs come from a young woman in good health. CDR3s include the opening cysteine and the closing phenylalanine or tryptophan. D genes are given only for firm matches. Size is stated for part of the rows, as once, few or many counts, or as a class when the clone is expanded.

>TRBV4-3|NA|TRBD1|TRBJ2-2
CASSQTGYGELFF
TGCGCCAGCAGCCAGACAGGGTACGGGGAGCTGTTTTTT
>TRBV4-3|few|TRBD2|TRBJ2-3
CASTPIAGEVDTQYF
TGCGCCAGCACCCCCATAGCGGGAGAAGTAGATACGCAGTATTTT
>TRBV10-1|NA|NA|TRBJ2-7
CASSEGPNMYF
TGCGCCAGCAGTGAGGGGCCGAACATGTACTTC
>TRBV9|NA|NA|TRBJ1-2
CASSVTGIIEGYTF
TGTGCCAGCAGCGTAACCGGAATAATTGAGGGCTACACCTTC
>TRBV7-6|NA|TRBD2|TRBJ2-7
CASSPFSGRGPYEQYF
TGTGCCAGCAGCCCGTTTAGCGGGAGGGGGCCCTACGAGCAGTACTTC
>TRBV7-8|NA|NA|TRBJ1-4
CASTPTDTNEKLFF
TGTGCCAGCACTCCGACGGATACTAATGAAAAACTGTTTTTT
>TRBV6-2/TRBV6-3|NA|TRBD2|TRBJ2-1
CASSSGRSEQFF
TGTGCCAGCAGTTCCGGGAGGAGTGAGCAGTTCTTC
>TRBV5-1|NA|NA|TRBJ2-7
CASSWTIRGNEQYF
TGCGCCAGCAGCTGGACGATCCGGGGAAACGAGCAGTACTTC
>TRBV7-8|few|NA|TRBJ1-1
CASSLGVAPEAFF
TGTGCCAGCAGCTTAGGGGTCGCCCCTGAAGCTTTCTTT
>TRBV7-2|NA|NA|TRBJ1-1
CASSPGTPEAFF
TGTGCCAGCAGCCCTGGGACACCTGAAGCTTTCTTT
>TRBV29-1|NA|TRBD2|TRBJ2-7
CSVPGSTSGIEQYF
TGCAGCGTCCCGGGGTCGACTAGCGGGATCGAGCAGTACTTC
>TRBV12-3/TRBV12-4|NA|TRBD1|TRBJ1-1
CASSSNRDRDTEAFF
TGTGCCAGCAGTTCTAACCGGGACAGGGACACTGAAGCTTTCTTT